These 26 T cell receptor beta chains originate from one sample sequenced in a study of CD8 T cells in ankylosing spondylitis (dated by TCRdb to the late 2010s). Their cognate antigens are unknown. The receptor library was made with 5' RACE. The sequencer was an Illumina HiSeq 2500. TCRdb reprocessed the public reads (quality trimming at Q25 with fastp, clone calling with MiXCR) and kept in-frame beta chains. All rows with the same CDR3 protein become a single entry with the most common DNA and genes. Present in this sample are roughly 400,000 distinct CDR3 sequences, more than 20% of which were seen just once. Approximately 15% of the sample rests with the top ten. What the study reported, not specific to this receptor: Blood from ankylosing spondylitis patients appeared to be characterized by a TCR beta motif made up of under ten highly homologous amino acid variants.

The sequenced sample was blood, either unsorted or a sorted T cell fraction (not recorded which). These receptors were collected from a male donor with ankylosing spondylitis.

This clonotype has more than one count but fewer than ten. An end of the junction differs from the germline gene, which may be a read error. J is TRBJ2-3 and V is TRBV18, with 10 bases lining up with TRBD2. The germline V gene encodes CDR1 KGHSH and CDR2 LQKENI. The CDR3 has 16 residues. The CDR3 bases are TGTGCCAGCTCCCCACCTCTAGCGGGAGAACTGGATACGCAGTATTTT. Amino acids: CASSPPLAGELDTQYF.

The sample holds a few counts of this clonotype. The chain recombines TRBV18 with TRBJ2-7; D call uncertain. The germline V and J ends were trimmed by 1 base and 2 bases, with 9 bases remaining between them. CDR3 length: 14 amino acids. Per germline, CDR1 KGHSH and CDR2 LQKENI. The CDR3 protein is CASSPLGNTYEQYF. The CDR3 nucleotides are TGTGCCAGCTCACCACTGGGGAATACCTACGAGCAGTACTTC.

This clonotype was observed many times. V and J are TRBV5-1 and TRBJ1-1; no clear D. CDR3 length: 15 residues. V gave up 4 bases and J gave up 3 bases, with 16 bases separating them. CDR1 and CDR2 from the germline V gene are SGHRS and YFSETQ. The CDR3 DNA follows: TGCGCCAGCAGCCTAGACCAGCCGGAGGACACTGAAGCTTTCTTT. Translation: CASSLDQPEDTEAFF.

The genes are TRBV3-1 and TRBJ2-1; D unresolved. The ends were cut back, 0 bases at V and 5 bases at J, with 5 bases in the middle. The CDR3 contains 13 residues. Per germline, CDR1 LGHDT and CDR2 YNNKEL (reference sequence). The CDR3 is CASSQDSNNEQFF. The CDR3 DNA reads TGTGCCAGCAGCCAAGACAGTAACAATGAGCAGTTCTTC.

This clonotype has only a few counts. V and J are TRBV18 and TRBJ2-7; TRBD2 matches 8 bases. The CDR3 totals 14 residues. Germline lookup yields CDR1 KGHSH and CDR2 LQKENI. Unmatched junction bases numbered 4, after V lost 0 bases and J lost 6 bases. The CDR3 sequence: CASSPPSGGFEQYF. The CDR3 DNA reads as TGTGCCAGCTCACCACCGTCGGGAGGGTTCGAGCAGTACTTC.

The CDR3 loop reads CASSQDTDGYNEQFF. The CDR3 nucleotides are TGCGCCAGCAGCCAAGACACCGACGGGTACAATGAGCAGTTCTTC. This chain links TRBV4-3 with TRBJ2-1; D remains ambiguous. V was cut by 0 bases and J by 4 bases, with 10 bases left in between. Per the germline V gene, CDR1 is LGHNA and CDR2 is YSLEER. The CDR3 has 15 amino acids.

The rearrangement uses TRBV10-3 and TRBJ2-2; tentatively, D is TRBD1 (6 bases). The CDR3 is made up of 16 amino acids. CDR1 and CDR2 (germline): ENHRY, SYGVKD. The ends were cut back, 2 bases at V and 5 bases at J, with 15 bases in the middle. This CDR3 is CAISEQGIRVTGELFF. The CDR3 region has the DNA TGTGCCATCAGTGAGCAGGGGATCAGGGTTACCGGGGAGCTGTTTTTT.

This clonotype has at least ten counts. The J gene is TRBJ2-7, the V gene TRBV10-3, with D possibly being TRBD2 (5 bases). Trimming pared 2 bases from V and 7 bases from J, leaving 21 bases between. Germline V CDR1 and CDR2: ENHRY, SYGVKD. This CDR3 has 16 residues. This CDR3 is CAISETQTGSELEQYF. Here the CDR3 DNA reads TGTGCCATCAGTGAGACCCAGACGGGGTCTGAATTGGAGCAGTACTTC.

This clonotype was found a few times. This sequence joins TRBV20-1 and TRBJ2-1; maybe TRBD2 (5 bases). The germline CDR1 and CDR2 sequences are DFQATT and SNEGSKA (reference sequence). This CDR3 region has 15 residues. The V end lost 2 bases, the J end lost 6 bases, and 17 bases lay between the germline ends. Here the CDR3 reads CSARSILVTSNEQFF. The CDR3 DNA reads TGCAGTGCTAGATCAATACTAGTGACATCCAATGAGCAGTTCTTC.

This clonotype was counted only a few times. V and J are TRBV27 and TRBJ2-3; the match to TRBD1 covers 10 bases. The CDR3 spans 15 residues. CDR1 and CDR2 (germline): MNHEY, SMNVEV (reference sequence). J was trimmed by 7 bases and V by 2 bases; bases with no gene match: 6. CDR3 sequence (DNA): TGTGCCAGCAGTTTAACGGGACAGGGGTTAAATACGCAGTATTTT. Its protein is CASSLTGQGLNTQYF.

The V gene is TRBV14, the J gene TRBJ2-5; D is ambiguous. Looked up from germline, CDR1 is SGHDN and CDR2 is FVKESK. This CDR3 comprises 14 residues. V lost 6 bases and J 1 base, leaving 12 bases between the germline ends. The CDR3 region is CASSLLLGQETQYF. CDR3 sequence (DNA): TGTGCCAGCAGTCTTCTCTTGGGCCAAGAGACCCAGTACTTC.

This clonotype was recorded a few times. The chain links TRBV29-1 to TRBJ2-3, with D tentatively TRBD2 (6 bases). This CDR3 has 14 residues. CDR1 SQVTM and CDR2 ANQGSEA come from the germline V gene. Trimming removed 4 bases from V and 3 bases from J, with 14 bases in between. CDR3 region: CSVVVTSRTDTQYF. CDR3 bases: TGCAGCGTTGTGGTGACTAGTCGAACAGATACGCAGTATTTT.

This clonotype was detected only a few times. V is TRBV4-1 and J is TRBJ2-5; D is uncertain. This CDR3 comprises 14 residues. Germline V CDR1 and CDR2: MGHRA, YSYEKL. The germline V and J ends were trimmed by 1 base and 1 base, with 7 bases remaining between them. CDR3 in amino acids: CASSQVGRQETQYF. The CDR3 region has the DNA TGCGCCAGCAGCCAAGTTGGCCGCCAAGAGACCCAGTACTTC.

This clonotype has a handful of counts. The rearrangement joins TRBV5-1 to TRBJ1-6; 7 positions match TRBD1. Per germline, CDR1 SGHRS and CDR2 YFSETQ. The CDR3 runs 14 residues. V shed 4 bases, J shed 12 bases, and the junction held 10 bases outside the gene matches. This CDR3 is CASSPQGGVGPLHF. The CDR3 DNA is TGCGCCAGCAGCCCCCAGGGGGGAGTGGGACCCCTCCACTTT.

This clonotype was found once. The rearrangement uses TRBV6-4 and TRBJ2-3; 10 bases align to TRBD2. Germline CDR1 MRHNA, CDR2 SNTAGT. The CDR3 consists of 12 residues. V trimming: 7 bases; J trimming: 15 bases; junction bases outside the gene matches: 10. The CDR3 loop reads CASMRAGGLSYF. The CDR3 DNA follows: TGTGCCAGCATGAGAGCGGGAGGGCTTAGCTATTTT.

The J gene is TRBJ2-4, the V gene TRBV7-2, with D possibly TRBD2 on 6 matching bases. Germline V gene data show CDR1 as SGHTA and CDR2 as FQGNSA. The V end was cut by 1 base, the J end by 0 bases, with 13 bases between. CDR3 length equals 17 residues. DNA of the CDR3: TGTGCCAGCAGCTTAGTTCGGGAGACTCTAGCCAAAAACATTCAGTACTTC. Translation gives CASSLVRETLAKNIQYF.

Here the CDR3 reads CASSLVVLEQYF. The CDR3 coding sequence is TGCGCCAGCAGCTTGGTGGTTCTCGAGCAGTACTTC. The chain links TRBV5-1 to TRBJ2-7, with D unclear. Germline V lookup: CDR1 SGHRS, CDR2 YFSETQ. With 0 bases removed from V and 6 bases from J, the gap between germline ends came to 7 bases. The CDR3 totals 12 residues. Looking up the rest from reference TRBV5-1 and TRBJ2-7 gives the full variable domain: KAGVTQTPRYLIKTRGQQVTLSCSPISGHRSVSWYQQTPGQGLQFLFEYFSETQRNKGNFPGRFSGRQFSNSRSEMNVSTLELGDSALYLCASSLVVLEQYFGPGTRLTVT.

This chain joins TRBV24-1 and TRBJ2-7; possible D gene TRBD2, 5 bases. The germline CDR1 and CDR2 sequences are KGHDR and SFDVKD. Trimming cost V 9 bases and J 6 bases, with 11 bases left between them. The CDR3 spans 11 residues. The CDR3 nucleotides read TGTGCCACCTCGAGAGGGCTCGAGCAGTACTTC. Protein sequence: CATSRGLEQYF.

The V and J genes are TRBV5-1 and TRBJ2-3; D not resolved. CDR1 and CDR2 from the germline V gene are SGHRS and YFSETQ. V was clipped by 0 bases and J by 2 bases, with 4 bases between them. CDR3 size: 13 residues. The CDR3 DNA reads TGCGCCAGCAGCTTGGACGTCACAGATACGCAGTATTTT. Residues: CASSLDVTDTQYF. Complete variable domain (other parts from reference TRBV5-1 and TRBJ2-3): KAGVTQTPRYLIKTRGQQVTLSCSPISGHRSVSWYQQTPGQGLQFLFEYFSETQRNKGNFPGRFSGRQFSNSRSEMNVSTLELGDSALYLCASSLDVTDTQYFGPGTRLTVL.

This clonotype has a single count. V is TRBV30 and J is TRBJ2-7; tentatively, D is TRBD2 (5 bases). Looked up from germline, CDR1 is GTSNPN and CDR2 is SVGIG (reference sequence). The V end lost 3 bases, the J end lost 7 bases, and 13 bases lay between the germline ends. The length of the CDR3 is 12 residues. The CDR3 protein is CAWSLGVWEQYF. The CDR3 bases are TGTGCCTGGAGCCTCGGGGTTTGGGAGCAGTACTTC.

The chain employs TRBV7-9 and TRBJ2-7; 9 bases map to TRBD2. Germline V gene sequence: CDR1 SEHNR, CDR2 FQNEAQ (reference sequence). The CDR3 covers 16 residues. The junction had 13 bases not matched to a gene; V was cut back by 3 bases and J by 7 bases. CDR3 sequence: CASSFPGLAGLGEQYF. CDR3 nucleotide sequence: TGTGCCAGCAGCTTTCCGGGACTAGCCGGGTTAGGGGAGCAGTACTTC. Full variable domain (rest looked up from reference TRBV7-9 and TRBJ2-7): DTGVSQNPRHKITKRGQNVTFRCDPISEHNRLYWYRQTLGQGPEFLTYFQNEAQLEKSRLLSDRFSAERPKGSFSTLEIQRTEQGDSAMYLCASSFPGLAGLGEQYFGPGTRLTVT.

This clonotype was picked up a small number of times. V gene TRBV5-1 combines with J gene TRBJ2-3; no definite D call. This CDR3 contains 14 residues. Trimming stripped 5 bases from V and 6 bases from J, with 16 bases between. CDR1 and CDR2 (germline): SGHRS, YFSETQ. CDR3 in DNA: TGCGCCAGCAGTTTCCGACTGATGGAGGATACGCAGTATTTT. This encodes CASSFRLMEDTQYF.

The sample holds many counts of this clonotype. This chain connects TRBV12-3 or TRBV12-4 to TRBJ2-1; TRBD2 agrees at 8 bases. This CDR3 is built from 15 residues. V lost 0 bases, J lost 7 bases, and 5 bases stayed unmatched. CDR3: CASSLAGRATNEQFF. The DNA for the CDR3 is TGTGCCAGCAGTTTAGCCGGGAGGGCCACTAATGAGCAGTTCTTC.

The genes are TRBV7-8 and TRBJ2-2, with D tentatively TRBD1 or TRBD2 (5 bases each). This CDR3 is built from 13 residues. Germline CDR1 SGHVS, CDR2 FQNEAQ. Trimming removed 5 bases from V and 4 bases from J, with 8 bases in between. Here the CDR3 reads CASSRGVTGELFF. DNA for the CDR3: TGTGCCAGCAGCAGAGGGGTCACCGGGGAGCTGTTTTTT.

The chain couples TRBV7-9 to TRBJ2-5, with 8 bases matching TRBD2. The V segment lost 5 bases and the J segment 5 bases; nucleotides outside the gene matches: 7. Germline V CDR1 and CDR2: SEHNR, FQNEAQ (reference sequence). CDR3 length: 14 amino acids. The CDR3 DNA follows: TGTGCCAGCAGCAAGACTAGCGCTCCGGAGACCCAGTACTTC. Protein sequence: CASSKTSAPETQYF.

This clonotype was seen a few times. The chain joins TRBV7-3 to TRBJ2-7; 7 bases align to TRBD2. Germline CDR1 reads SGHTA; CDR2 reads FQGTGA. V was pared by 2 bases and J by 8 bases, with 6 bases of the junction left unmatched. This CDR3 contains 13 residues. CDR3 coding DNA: TGTGCCAGCAGCTTAGGTGTGCGGGAGAAGCAGTACTTC. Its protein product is CASSLGVREKQYF.